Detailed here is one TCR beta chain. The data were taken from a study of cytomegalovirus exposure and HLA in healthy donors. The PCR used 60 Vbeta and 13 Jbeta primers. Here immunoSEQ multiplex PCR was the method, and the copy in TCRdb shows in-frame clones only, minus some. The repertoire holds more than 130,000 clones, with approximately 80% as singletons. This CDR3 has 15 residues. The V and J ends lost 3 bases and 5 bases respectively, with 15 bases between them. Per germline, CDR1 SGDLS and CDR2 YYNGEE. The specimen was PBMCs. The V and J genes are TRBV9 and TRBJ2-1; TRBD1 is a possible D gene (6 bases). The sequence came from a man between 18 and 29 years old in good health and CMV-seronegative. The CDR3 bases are TGTGCCAGCAGCGCCCCACAGGGAAGAGACAATGAGCAGTTCTTC. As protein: CASSAPQGRDNEQFF.